This TCR beta chain was identified in a study of blood T cells in healthy people across ages. Points on this clonotype: What it binds is unknown.

A sample-barcoded 5' primer and a J-beta primer mix were used in a second PCR of roughly 6 to 11 cycles. TCRdb ran MiXCR on the 5' RACE reads and lists one entry per CDR3 protein. The sample lists under 950,000 distinct CDR3 sequences, 22% seen once, with about 20% in the top ten. Whole-study results and caveats: Any changes in expanded clonotypes were possibly confounded, as donor CMV status remained unknown. More naive CD4+ cells and higher diversity were found in long-lived than in aged donors. As naive T cell percentage varied, TCR beta diversity correlated strongly with it. Among T cells, TCR beta diversity per million cells dropped roughly linearly as age rose.

V was trimmed by 5 bases and J by 6 bases, leaving 17 bases between them. The CDR3 sequence is 15 residues long. Germline V gene sequence: CDR1 SNHLY, CDR2 FYNNEI. This chain joins TRBV2 and TRBJ2-1; tentatively, D is TRBD2 (6 bases). The origin of this receptor is an older man in good health. The sample was blood. The CDR3 bases are TGTGCCAGCAGTCCTGGGACTCGCGGCTTCAATGAGCAGTTCTTC. This encodes CASSPGTRGFNEQFF.